The sequence of this TCR beta chain was determined in a study of blood T cell repertoires in COVID-19. Study as a whole: Samples taken during acute and convalescent COVID-19 were collected in the United States, Italy and Spain. Sample material is recorded as cDNA or gDNA derived from T cells, B-cell-depleted T cells, or PBMCs.

In the source study's methods: Reference gene primers were amplified, and this amplification served to estimate nucleated cell counts. TCRdb's copy holds only in-frame clones and misses some; the assay was immunoSEQ multiplex PCR. For V, J and clone size, that table is used; D and trimming come from the DNA. The sample consists of about 230,000 clones, roughly 91% of them appearing once. Individuals drawn from around 24 US areas were roughly 18 to 95 years old. CDR1 and CDR2 (germline): SGDLS, YYNGEE. The CDR3 has 15 residues. V was pared by 1 base and J by 4 bases, with 12 bases between. The specimen sequenced was PBMCs or T cells enriched from blood (not recorded which). This TCR came from a woman between 25 and 40 years old with acute COVID-19. This rearrangement joins TRBV9 to TRBJ2-1; D gene uncertain. The CDR3 here is CASSVTDGHYNEQFF. The CDR3 DNA follows: TGTGCCAGCAGCGTAACAGATGGCCATTACAATGAGCAGTTCTTC.